This T cell receptor beta chain comes out of a study of T cells after yellow fever vaccination. Study conclusions and caveats: Sorted repertoires could include abundant contaminating clonotypes from bulk cells.

From the 5' RACE reads, TCRdb called clonotypes with MiXCR, one entry per CDR3 protein. The data hold 500,000 to 700,000 distinct CDR3 sequences, with about 19% observed a single time. V was shortened by 6 bases and J by 3 bases, with 12 bases between the two germline ends. The CDR3 runs 12 residues. Germline assignment: CDR1 DFQATT and CDR2 SNEGSKA (reference sequence). On this clonotype itself: The antigen remains unidentified.

The origin of this receptor is a man younger than 45 who received the YFV17D yellow fever vaccine. Sequenced material: PBMCs, taken 15 days after the yellow fever booster vaccination. The chain uses TRBV20-1 and TRBJ2-7, with D possibly being TRBD1 or TRBD2 (5 bases each). CDR3 in DNA: TGCAGTGCAAAGGGACGTCTCTACGAGCAGTACTTC. Translation gives CSAKGRLYEQYF.